The subject of this entry is one T cell receptor beta chain. The record originates from a study of shared clonotypes between healthy human individuals. Trimming cost V 5 bases and J 1 base; bases outside gene matches: 2. CDR1 and CDR2 from the germline V gene are MNHEY and SMNVEV (reference sequence). This CDR3 is 14 amino acids long. Method: immunoSEQ multiplex PCR; TCRdb's copy keeps in-frame clones and lacks some. The table shows more than 2,000,000 clones, with about 92% occurring only once. The chain uses TRBV27 and TRBJ1-1, with 9 bases matching TRBD1. Sequencing was done on a sample of naive CD4+ T cells from PBMCs. Subset described: CD45RA+ positively selected. The sequence came from a man aged 18 to 30 in good health. Some clones in this sample may be carry-over from other donors' samples. CDR3 coding DNA: TGTGCCAGCAGTCACAGGGGGCGGAACACTGAAGCTTTCTTT. Amino acid sequence: CASSHRGRNTEAFF.